The rows below give T cell receptor beta chains drawn from one sample of a study of graft-versus-host responses after intestinal transplantation. Repertoires were generated with immunoSEQ multiplex PCR, while TCRdb's copy carries only in-frame clones and drops some. The sample lists about 12,000 clones; approximately 90% were seen once. Sample: PBMCs, taken 105 days after intestinal transplantation. The source is a human patient who received an intestinal transplant, so some T cells may come from the graft donor. CDR3s include the opening cysteine and the closing phenylalanine or tryptophan. Fields, in order: V gene, CDR3 protein.

TRBV4-1	CASSQVGGRTYEQYF
TRBV19	CASSPWERRNQPQHF
TRBV4-1	CASSQDFGVAGYNEQFF
TRBV5-1	CASSLGRGLQVNNYGYTF
TRBV5-4	CASSLGILRDRSNEQYF
TRBV2	CASKSAHERYGYTF
TRBV6-6	CASSYSTSGGETQYF
TRBV29-1	CSGGIRIISDTQYF
TRBV7-2	CASSLSGVFSYEQYF
TRBV6-5	CASSPGAVSNQPQHF
TRBV7-9	CASSLRGTVTGNTIYF
TRBV11-2	CASSLYRYSQETQYF
TRBV11-1	CASSLLVRETSTDTQYF
TRBV4-1	CASSQAWPNYGYTF
TRBV7-9	CASGLAGVNEQFF
TRBV7-2	CASSLIPGDIQYF
TRBV10-1	CASSESGRGNNEQFF
TRBV6-5	CASSRDISQETQYF
TRBV30	CAGLSPAVMNTEAFF
TRBV20-1	CSAQGYEQYF
TRBV7-9	CASSLGGGSPLHF
TRBV6-1	CASRGLAGSPDTQYF
TRBV27	CASSVTLLSYEQYF
TRBV5-1	CASSHPGTATYEQYF
TRBV6-4	CASSELAGNTGELFF
TRBV11-3	CASSPGGGTNEKLFF
TRBV6-5	CASSYGGTYEQYF
TRBV7-9	CASSILAADEQYF
TRBV29-1	CSVLIWGTEAFF
TRBV4-1	CASSQVRASGYEQYF